This T cell receptor beta chain originates from a study of tumor and adjacent non-tumor tissue in lung cancer. This sample's RNA came from whole unsorted tissue. This non-tumor lung sample came from over 3 cm beyond the tumor edge. The CDR3 runs to 14 residues. Between the trimmed V and J ends, which lost 3 bases and 6 bases, there was a span of 12 bases. In germline, CDR1 is MDHEN, CDR2 SYDVKM. TCRbeta libraries were built with three rounds of nested PCR, modified from ARM-PCR. TCRdb fed the multiplex PCR reads into MiXCR, producing one record per CDR3 protein. The sample contains tens of thousands of distinct CDR3 sequences, 74% of which appear only once. This clonotype was observed at least ten times.

The receptor comes from a woman aged 60-70 years with non-small cell lung cancer. This chain connects TRBV28 to TRBJ1-5; D may be TRBD1 (5 bases). Sample: distant non-tumor lung tissue. The CDR3 DNA is TGTGCCAGCAGTTTTACGGGGGGAGGTCAGCCCCAGCATTTT. As protein: CASSFTGGGQPQHF.